The present entry profiles one T cell receptor (beta chain) with its context. The target antigen is unknown. TRB rearrangements spanning V, D and J were amplified using mixed TRB-A/B primers. TCRdb called the multiplex PCR reads again in MiXCR, with one record for every CDR3 protein. The repertoire holds 9,500 or so distinct CDR3 sequences, with around 35% as singletons. This specimen belongs to a study of T cell repertoires in aging, cancer and after chemotherapy. Study-wide results and caveats: Immunological memory after chemotherapy cannot be judged from the repertoire data.

Peripheral blood genomic DNA, not sorted cells or RNA, was the template. This TCR came from a human donor in good health. What was sequenced was blood.

CDR3 nucleotide sequence: TGTGCCAGCAGCCCCCGGGGAGCGGGGGGGCCTATCGGGGAGCTGTTTTTT. Translated, it gives CASSPRGAGGPIGELFF. This rearrangement joins TRBV7-2 to TRBJ2-2; TRBD2 agrees at 10 bases. CDR3 length: 17 amino acids. In germline, CDR1 is SGHTA, CDR2 FQGNSA. With V trimmed by 5 bases and J by 7 bases, 13 bases remained unmatched.